A single sample is the source of the 7 T cell receptor beta chains below, sequenced in a study of monozygotic twins with inflammatory bowel disease. For each CDR3 protein, TCRdb gives one entry from its re-call of the 5' RACE reads, without DNA. The sample's table shows around 150,000 distinct CDR3 sequences. The sequenced sample consisted of blood. The receptors come from a human donor with ulcerative colitis or Crohn's disease, or a healthy co-twin of an affected twin (not recorded which).

The chain is built from TRBV28 and TRBJ2-7; TCRdb indicates TRBD1, and absent DNA this call remains unverified. The CDR3 extends over 13 amino acids. Germline V gene sequence: CDR1 MDHEN, CDR2 SYDVKM. The chain's CDR3 is CASRLQGNYEQYF.

The CDR3 here is CASSINGVDSYNEQFF. The rearrangement links TRBV9 to TRBJ2-1. Per germline, CDR1 SGDLS and CDR2 YYNGEE. The CDR3 spans 16 residues.

The chain couples TRBV7-2 to TRBJ2-7; there is no DNA to check the TCRdb D call of TRBD1. CDR1 and CDR2 (germline): SGHTA, FQGNSA. CDR3 length: 14 amino acids. CDR3 sequence: CASSVFTGPDEQYF.

This sequence joins TRBV5-1 and TRBJ1-1; TCRdb indicates TRBD1, and absent DNA this call remains unverified. The V gene's germline CDR1 is SGHRS and CDR2 YFSETQ. The CDR3 spans 18 residues. CDR3 residues: CASRRDPGIPGLNTEAFF.

This chain's CDR3 is CASSHPGSSGYNNEQFF. The chain recombines TRBV4-1 with TRBJ2-1; no DNA is available, so the TRBD2 call from TCRdb remains unchecked. Germline lookup yields CDR1 MGHRA and CDR2 YSYEKL. This CDR3 region has 17 residues.

The chain has TRBV20-1 and TRBJ1-1; TCRdb names TRBD1, which stays unverified in the absence of DNA. The CDR3 covers 14 residues. Germline-derived CDR1 and CDR2 are DFQATT and SNEGSKA (reference sequence). The CDR3 region is CSARRPWGHTEAFF.

The V call is TRBV20-1, the J call TRBJ2-2; with no DNA, the TCRdb D assignment of TRBD2 cannot be verified. The CDR3 totals 15 residues. Germline V gene lookup returns CDR1 DFQATT and CDR2 SNEGSKA (reference sequence). CDR3 residues: CSASSGSARAGELFF.